Each of the 32 T cell receptor beta chains below was sequenced from the same sample in a study of shared clonotypes between healthy human individuals. Naive CD8 cells, CD45RO-negative and positively selected for CCR7, excluded terminally differentiated effector memory CD45RA+ cells. Assay used: immunoSEQ multiplex PCR; TCRdb lists only in-frame clones, some missing. The table includes about 750,000 clones, roughly 92% detected once. Sequenced input: naive CD8+ T cells sorted from blood. These receptors were obtained from a man aged 25 to 45 in good health.

The rearrangement uses TRBV4-1 and TRBJ2-7, with 9 bases matching TRBD2. Trimming took 0 bases from V and 3 from J; bases not matched to a gene: 6. Germline V gene sequence: CDR1 MGHRA, CDR2 YSYEKL. The CDR3 contains 16 residues. The CDR3: CASSQDLPSGIYEQYF. The DNA for the CDR3 is TGCGCCAGCAGCCAAGATCTCCCTAGCGGGATCTACGAGCAGTACTTC.

This clone was counted between two and nine times. The V and J genes are TRBV7-3 and TRBJ1-5; the D is unclear. The V and J ends lost 7 bases and 3 bases respectively, with 1 base between them. The CDR3 length is 10 residues. Germline CDR1 reads SGHTA; CDR2 reads FQGTGA. CDR3 DNA: TGTGCCAGCATCAATCAGCCCCAGCATTTT. Translation gives CASINQPQHF.

This clone turned up a few times. CDR3 in DNA: TGTGCCAGCAGCTCCGGGACAGGGGACACAGATACGCAGTATTTT. The encoded protein is CASSSGTGDTDTQYF. The chain couples TRBV7-9 to TRBJ2-3; 10 bases map to TRBD1. This CDR3 has 15 residues. Unmatched junction bases numbered 3, after V lost 4 bases and J lost 2 bases. Germline V CDR1 and CDR2: SEHNR, FQNEAQ (reference sequence).

The gene calls are TRBV29-1 and TRBJ2-1, with 9 bases matching TRBD1. The CDR3 loop spans 14 amino acids. V was clipped by 6 bases and J by 1 base; unmatched bases: 4. Germline CDR1 SQVTM, CDR2 ANQGSEA. This CDR3 reads CSVMGQGSYNEQFF. DNA for the CDR3: TGCAGCGTCATGGGACAGGGTTCCTACAATGAGCAGTTCTTC.

On this clone itself: This sample also contains other DNA sequences that code for the same CDR3. V usage is TRBV2 and J usage is TRBJ2-7; TRBD2 is a possible D gene (5 bases). V shed 7 bases and J shed 2 bases, with 9 bases lying between them. CDR1 is SNHLY, CDR2 FYNNEI, per germline. The length of the CDR3 is 12 residues. The CDR3: CASKGGPYEQYF. The CDR3 DNA reads as TGTGCCAGCAAGGGCGGGCCCTACGAGCAGTACTTC.

This chain joins TRBV29-1 and TRBJ1-1; D uncertain. Germline loops: CDR1 SQVTM, CDR2 ANQGSEA. This CDR3 is 11 amino acids long. Trimming stripped 4 bases from V and 9 bases from J, with 12 bases between. CDR3 coding DNA: TGCAGCGTTGGCCAATCCTACCAAGCTTTCTTT. Encoded protein: CSVGQSYQAFF.

The rearrangement joins TRBV27 to TRBJ2-5, with D unclear. The CDR3 covers 14 residues. Deletions cut 3 bases from V and 0 bases from J, with 8 bases between. CDR1 MNHEY and CDR2 SMNVEV come from the germline V gene (reference sequence). The DNA of the CDR3 is TGTGCCAGCAGTTTTCTTGCGCACCAAGAGACCCAGTACTTC. It specifies CASSFLAHQETQYF.

Details on this clone: The identical CDR3 is also encoded by other nucleotide sequences in the sample. The chain couples TRBV28 to TRBJ1-1; weak D call: TRBD1 (5 bases). The germline CDR1 and CDR2 sequences are MDHEN and SYDVKM. The CDR3 is 13 residues long. V lost 3 bases to trimming and J lost 5 bases, with 10 bases between them. The CDR3 protein is CASSLGGGTEAFF. DNA of the CDR3: TGTGCCAGCAGTTTGGGGGGAGGGACTGAAGCTTTCTTT.

The CDR3 DNA sequence: TGCAGCGTTGAAGAGAGAAGGGTGGGGGAGCAGTTCTTC. It yields the protein CSVEERRVGEQFF. The rearrangement joins TRBV29-1 to TRBJ2-1; D ambiguous. V was cut by 0 bases and J by 10 bases, with 13 bases left in between. The germline gives CDR1 SQVTM, CDR2 ANQGSEA. The CDR3 runs 13 residues.

The rearrangement links TRBV7-8 to TRBJ1-4; a possible D gene is TRBD1 (6 bases). V lost 3 bases to trimming and J lost 10 bases, with 15 bases between them. The V gene's germline CDR1 is SGHVS and CDR2 FQNEAQ. The CDR3 consists of 14 residues. CDR3 sequence reads: CASSLGQGIGKLFF. The CDR3 coding sequence is TGTGCCAGCAGCTTGGGGCAGGGGATAGGAAAACTGTTTTTT. The full variable domain, rest sourced from reference TRBV7-8 and TRBJ1-4, is GAGVSQSPRYKVAKRGQDVALRCDPISGHVSLFWYQQALGQGPEFLTYFQNEAQLDKSGLPSDRFFAERPEGSVSTLKIQRTQQEDSAVYLCASSLGQGIGKLFFGSGTQLSVL.

This clone has just one count. This sequence joins TRBV7-9 and TRBJ2-5, with TRBD2 matching over 12 bases. Germline trimming cut 5 bases from V and 5 bases from J; bases unmatched to any gene: 12. The CDR3 loop spans 17 amino acids. Germline V lookup: CDR1 SEHNR, CDR2 FQNEAQ (reference sequence). Written as DNA, the CDR3 is TGTGCCAGCAGCAAGGGGACTAGCGGGCTAGTGGAGGAGACCCAGTACTTC. This translates into CASSKGTSGLVEETQYF.

As concerns this clone: Distinct nucleotide sequences in the sample also encode this CDR3. The V and J genes are TRBV7-9 and TRBJ2-7; 13 bases agree with TRBD2. J was trimmed by 7 bases and V by 5 bases; bases with no gene match: 8. Germline V lookup: CDR1 SEHNR, CDR2 FQNEAQ (reference sequence). This CDR3 has 15 amino acids. The CDR3 sequence: CASSPRTSGSDEQYF. CDR3 sequence (DNA): TGTGCCAGCAGCCCCCGGACTAGCGGGAGTGATGAGCAGTACTTC. Complete variable domain (other parts from reference TRBV7-9 and TRBJ2-7): DTGVSQNPRHKITKRGQNVTFRCDPISEHNRLYWYRQTLGQGPEFLTYFQNEAQLEKSRLLSDRFSAERPKGSFSTLEIQRTEQGDSAMYLCASSPRTSGSDEQYFGPGTRLTVT.

The gene calls are TRBV5-1 and TRBJ1-4, with 8 bases identical to TRBD1. There are 18 residues in the CDR3. V lost 1 base to trimming and J lost 2 bases; unmatched junction nucleotides: 10. Germline loops: CDR1 SGHRS, CDR2 YFSETQ. CDR3: CASSLSAGGLNTNEKLFF. In DNA, the CDR3 is TGCGCCAGCAGCTTGAGTGCAGGGGGCTTAAATACTAATGAAAAACTGTTTTTT.

CDR3 in amino acids: CATTPNGYEQYF. CDR3 in DNA: TGTGCCACCACCCCCAACGGCTACGAGCAGTACTTC. The chain recombines TRBV10-3 with TRBJ2-7; D unresolved. Germline V gene data show CDR1 as ENHRY and CDR2 as SYGVKD. The CDR3 is made up of 12 amino acids. V dropped 10 bases and J dropped 3 bases, with 13 bases sitting between them.

The rearrangement uses TRBV28 and TRBJ1-1; D is perhaps TRBD1 (5 bases). Germline loops: CDR1 MDHEN, CDR2 SYDVKM. This CDR3 is 16 amino acids long. Trimming pared 6 bases from V and 5 bases from J, leaving 22 bases between. This chain's CDR3 is CASSKVSYSGGTEAFF. DNA of the CDR3: TGTGCCAGCAGCAAGGTCTCATACTCCGGGGGGACTGAAGCTTTCTTT.

This clone was seen just once. This chain joins TRBV4-3 and TRBJ2-7; TRBD2 might be the D (6 bases). With 1 base removed from V and 1 base from J, the gap between germline ends came to 14 bases. Germline CDR1 is LGHNA and CDR2 is YSLEER. The CDR3 totals 16 residues. The CDR3 reads CASSQGTGTDSYEQYF. For the CDR3, the DNA is TGCGCCAGCAGCCAAGGCACCGGGACTGATTCCTACGAGCAGTACTTC.

The V call is TRBV27, the J call TRBJ2-2; possible D gene TRBD2, 7 bases. The CDR3 runs 15 residues. V was cut by 4 bases and J by 5 bases, with 14 bases left in between. Per germline, CDR1 MNHEY and CDR2 SMNVEV (reference sequence). CDR3 in amino acids: CASSSKGGWTGELFF. The CDR3 DNA follows: TGTGCCAGCAGTTCCAAGGGGGGGTGGACCGGGGAGCTGTTTTTT.

The chain joins TRBV6-9 to TRBJ2-1, with D hard to call. V shed 3 bases and J shed 12 bases, with 12 bases lying between them. Looked up from germline, CDR1 is MNHGY and CDR2 is SVAAGI. The CDR3 runs to 12 residues. The CDR3 DNA reads TGTGCCAGCAGTTACAGCATTACGGCGCAGTTCTTC. Translation gives CASSYSITAQFF.

A word on this clone: Other DNA sequences in this specimen translate into the identical CDR3. This chain joins TRBV9 and TRBJ1-5; D uncertain. V lost 0 bases and J 0 bases, leaving 1 base between the germline ends. Germline CDR1 is SGDLS and CDR2 is YYNGEE. This CDR3 has 13 amino acids. In nucleotides, the CDR3 is TGTGCCAGCAGCGTAGGTAGCAATCAGCCCCAGCATTTT. This translates into CASSVGSNQPQHF.

The rearrangement joins TRBV27 to TRBJ1-2; D remains unclear. The CDR3 totals 14 residues. CDR1 is MNHEY and CDR2 is SMNVEV in the germline V gene (reference sequence). Trimming took off 3 bases at V and 2 bases at J, with 10 bases between the two ends. Here the CDR3 reads CASSFGRENYGYTF. The CDR3 nucleotides read TGTGCCAGCAGTTTTGGGCGGGAAAACTATGGCTACACCTTC.

This sequence joins TRBV7-6 and TRBJ2-3; D may be TRBD2 (5 bases). Germline CDR1 SGHVS, CDR2 FNYEAQ. The length of the CDR3 is 14 residues. V dropped 1 base and J dropped 6 bases, with 11 bases sitting between them. The DNA for the CDR3 is TGTGCCAGCAGCTTAGTGGACCGAGGGGATACGCAGTATTTT. Residues: CASSLVDRGDTQYF.

This rearrangement joins TRBV11-2 to TRBJ2-5; 7 positions match TRBD2. J lost 2 bases, V lost 6 bases, and 6 bases had no gene match. CDR1 and CDR2 from the germline V gene are SGHAT and FQNNGV. CDR3 size: 14 residues. CDR3 nucleotide sequence: TGTGCCAGCAGGGGAATGCGGGAGCAAGAGACCCAGTACTTC. This translates into CASRGMREQETQYF.

A remark on this clone: Different DNA sequences within this sample yield the same CDR3. This chain joins TRBV27 and TRBJ2-2; D gene uncertain. Trimming left V 6 bases short and J 2 bases short, with 4 bases between. This CDR3 is built from 12 residues. In germline, CDR1 is MNHEY, CDR2 SMNVEV (reference sequence). CDR3: CASRSNTGELFF. CDR3 nucleotide sequence: TGTGCCAGCAGATCCAACACCGGGGAGCTGTTTTTT.

Details on this clone: The sample contains more than one DNA sequence encoding this CDR3. This chain joins TRBV7-9 and TRBJ2-7; a weak D match, TRBD1 (6 bases). V was pared by 0 bases and J by 2 bases, with 8 bases between. The CDR3 consists of 14 residues. The germline CDR1 and CDR2 sequences are SEHNR and FQNEAQ (reference sequence). CDR3 protein: CASSLAQGTYEQYF. The CDR3 bases are TGTGCCAGCAGCTTAGCACAGGGAACCTACGAGCAGTACTTC.

The chain links TRBV7-8 to TRBJ2-7, with D unresolved. V lost 5 bases to trimming and J lost 3 bases, with 11 bases between them. The CDR3 runs to 13 residues. The germline V gene has CDR1 SGHVS and CDR2 FQNEAQ. The CDR3 DNA reads TGTGCCAGCAGCCCAACAAACTACTACGAGCAGTACTTC. As protein: CASSPTNYYEQYF.

The chain employs TRBV4-1 and TRBJ2-1; the match to TRBD1 covers 9 bases. The CDR3 is 16 amino acids. V dropped 3 bases and J dropped 7; count of bases not matched to a gene: 10. Germline V lookup: CDR1 MGHRA, CDR2 YSYEKL. The CDR3 DNA reads as TGCGCCAGCAGCCAGCGCGGGACAGGGTCTTTAAATGAGCAGTTCTTC. Its translation is CASSQRGTGSLNEQFF.

The chain carries TRBV4-1 and TRBJ2-1; D remains ambiguous. This CDR3 is built from 15 residues. V lost 0 bases and J 9 bases, leaving 15 bases between the germline ends. Germline CDR1 MGHRA, CDR2 YSYEKL. The CDR3 DNA reads TGCGCCAGCAGCCAAGAGATGGGTCTAGTTGGTGAGCAGTTCTTC. Amino acids: CASSQEMGLVGEQFF.

This clone was seen once. The CDR3 nucleotides are TGTGCCAGCAGCTCCCAGACTAGCGGGCTTCCGGAGCAGTTCTTC. This encodes CASSSQTSGLPEQFF. The chain is built from TRBV11-3 and TRBJ2-1, with 10 nucleotides matching TRBD2. Germline trimming cut 4 bases from V and 10 bases from J; bases unmatched to any gene: 10. The CDR3 is made up of 15 amino acids. Germline CDR1 and CDR2: SGHNT and YENEEA.

CDR3 bases: TGTGCCAGCAGTTTTGCTAGCGGAATTTACAATGAGCAGTTCTTC. Amino acid sequence: CASSFASGIYNEQFF. V and J are TRBV27 and TRBJ2-1; 7 bases agree with TRBD2. Germline V CDR1 and CDR2: MNHEY, SMNVEV (reference sequence). J lost 4 bases, V lost 3 bases, and 6 bases had no gene match. The CDR3 consists of 15 residues.

CDR3 DNA sequence: TGTGCCAGCAGCAAACCGGGACAGGGGGCTTTCTACGAGCAGTACTTC. This gives the protein CASSKPGQGAFYEQYF. The chain has TRBV7-9 and TRBJ2-7; 12 bases agree with TRBD1. The CDR3 runs 16 residues. Germline V lookup: CDR1 SEHNR, CDR2 FQNEAQ (reference sequence). The V and J ends lost 5 bases and 3 bases, in that order; junction bases with no gene match: 8.

This clone showed up just once. The chain uses TRBV28 and TRBJ2-7; D is possibly TRBD1 (5 bases). The CDR3 runs 14 residues. Germline values: CDR1 MDHEN, CDR2 SYDVKM. V lost 4 bases to trimming and J lost 5 bases, with 15 bases between them. CDR3 in DNA: TGTGCCAGCAGTTCCTATGGGGCTAACCACGAGCAGTACTTC. Amino acids: CASSSYGANHEQYF. Filled out from reference TRBV28 and TRBJ2-7, the complete variable domain reads DVKVTQSSRYLVKRTGEKVFLECVQDMDHENMFWYRQDPGLGLRLIYFSYDVKMKEKGDIPEGYSVSREKKERFSLILESASTNQTSMYLCASSSYGANHEQYFGPGTRLTVT.

The gene calls are TRBV9 and TRBJ1-2; D unresolved. Germline CDR1 SGDLS, CDR2 YYNGEE. Trimming shortened V by 8 bases and J by 6 bases, and 14 bases separated the two germline ends. This CDR3 comprises 12 residues. The CDR3 loop is CASYDRVDGYTF. For the CDR3, the DNA is TGTGCCAGTTATGATCGGGTAGATGGCTACACCTTC.